This TCR beta chain was captured by sequencing in a study of blood T cell repertoires in COVID-19. From germline, CDR1 is MDHEN and CDR2 SYDVKM. Trimming at V came to 3 bases and at J to 7 bases, leaving 6 bases not matched to a gene. The CDR3 loop spans 14 amino acids. The assay was immunoSEQ multiplex PCR, and TCRdb's table has in-frame clones only and misses some. This table has about 81,000 clones, 91% appearing once. The clonotype comes from a woman in her fifties or sixties in a cohort sampled during active COVID-19. The rearrangement joins TRBV28 to TRBJ2-7; 10 bases fit TRBD1. Specimen: peripheral blood. CDR3 in amino acids: CASSLGGQGGEQYF. The CDR3 region has the DNA TGTGCCAGCAGTTTGGGCGGACAGGGGGGTGAGCAGTACTTC.